These T cell receptor beta chains were read from a single sample in a study of blood T cells in healthy people across ages. Each CDR3 protein is one row after TCRdb ran MiXCR on the 5' RACE reads. Among 730,000 or so distinct CDR3 sequences listed, roughly 41% were seen once. The sample taken for sequencing was blood. These receptors all stem from a woman aged 60 to 75 in good health. The CDR3 runs from the conserved cysteine through the conserved F or W. The D gene is left open where the match is weak. Size values are once, few and many counts, or a class for expanded clones, and some rows have none.

TRBJ2-3	16	TRBV7-6	-	-	TGTGCCAGCAGCTCCGCGGGTGGCTTACGCACAGATACGCAGTATTTT	CASSSAGGLRTDTQYF
TRBJ2-1	20	TRBV6-2/TRBV6-3	-	TRBD1	TGTGCCAGCAGTTACTCCCTCTCGGGACAGGGGGGACTACTTACCCACGAGCAGTTCTTC	CASSYSLSGQGGLLTHEQFF
TRBJ1-5	15	TRBV20-1	once	-	TGCAGTGCTAGGTTAGGCGAAGGGGGTAATCAGCCCCAGCATTTT	CSARLGEGGNQPQHF
TRBJ2-1	18	TRBV3-1	-	TRBD2	TGTGCCAGCAGCCATATGACCGGGACTAGCGGGGGGAACAGTGAGCAGTTCTTC	CASSHMTGTSGGNSEQFF
TRBJ2-5	14	TRBV6-2/TRBV6-3	few	-	TGTGCCAGCAGCAACCTAGCGTTTTTAGAGACCCAGTACTTC	CASSNLAFLETQYF
TRBJ2-3	15	TRBV7-8	few	-	TGTGCCAGTAGAGCTGGCGGGGTGAGGACAGATACGCAGTATTTT	CASRAGGVRTDTQYF
TRBJ1-1	14	TRBV7-2	-	-	TGTGCCAGCAGCTTAGAGGGGGTGGGGACTGAAGCTTTCTTT	CASSLEGVGTEAFF
TRBJ2-4	17	TRBV11-2	few	TRBD1	TGTGCCAGCAGCTTAAGGTCACAGGGGCTAGCCAAAAACATTCGGTACTTC	CASSLRSQGLAKNIRYF
TRBJ2-7	12	TRBV30	-	-	TGTGCCTGGAGTCGAGAGCTCGGGGAGCAGTACTTC	CAWSRELGEQYF
TRBJ1-1	13	TRBV4-3	-	-	TGCGCCTCCACGACAACAGGGACCACTGAAGCTTTCTTT	CASTTTGTTEAFF
TRBJ2-5	14	TRBV29-1	few	TRBD1	TGCAGCGTTGACCGCGACAGGGGGCCAGAGACCCAGTACTTC	CSVDRDRGPETQYF
TRBJ2-3	15	TRBV20-1	-	-	TGCAGTGCTTACCGGGGGTCAAATTATGCAGATGCGCAGTATTTT	CSAYRGSNYADAQYF
TRBJ2-7	14	TRBV12-3/TRBV12-4	-	TRBD2	TGTGCCAGCAGTGTGGGACTAGCGGACTACGAGCAGTACTTC	CASSVGLADYEQYF
TRBJ2-3	16	TRBV20-1	-	TRBD2	TGCAGTGCTAGAGATCCGTCTAGCGGGGACTTAGATACGCAGTATTTT	CSARDPSSGDLDTQYF
TRBJ2-3	15	TRBV20-1	-	-	TGCAGTGCTACCCCAACGGGTTCCCCCACAGATACGCAGTATTTT	CSATPTGSPTDTQYF
TRBJ2-1	15	TRBV28	-	-	TGTGCCAGCAGGAGGCCCAGCGCCCTCTACAATGAGCAGTTCTTC	CASRRPSALYNEQFF
TRBJ1-2	14	TRBV14	-	-	TGTGCCAGCAGCCAAGGGGCGGTTAACTATGGCTACACCTTC	CASSQGAVNYGYTF
TRBJ2-1	14	TRBV6-5	-	-	TGTGCCAGCAGCCTTGGACTGATCTACAATGAGCAGTTCTTC	CASSLGLIYNEQFF
TRBJ2-7	14	TRBV7-2	-	-	TGTGCCAGCAGCTTAGTTGGACAGAACTACGAGCTGTACTTC	CASSLVGQNYELYF
TRBJ1-2	17	TRBV7-2	few	TRBD1	TGTGCCAGCAGCTCCGCCGGGACAGGGGGCTTTTTCTATGGCTACACCTTC	CASSSAGTGGFFYGYTF
TRBJ2-7	13	TRBV6-6	few	-	TGTGCCAGTGTCATGGCAGGGGACTACGAGCAGTACTTC	CASVMAGDYEQYF
TRBJ1-6	13	TRBV9	-	-	TGTGCCAGCAGTGAAACCGTAAATTCACCCCTCCACTTT	CASSETVNSPLHF
TRBJ1-2	13	TRBV27	-	-	TGTGCCAGCCCCTTTGGCAGTAACTATGGCTACACCTTC	CASPFGSNYGYTF
TRBJ2-1	13	TRBV6-6	few	TRBD1	TGTGCCAGCAGGGACAGGAGAGACAATGAGCAGTTCTTC	CASRDRRDNEQFF
TRBJ2-6	15	TRBV6-2/TRBV6-3	-	-	TGTGCCAGCAGTCGAGGACACTCTGGGGCCAACGTCCTGACTTTC	CASSRGHSGANVLTF
TRBJ2-1	16	TRBV6-1	few	-	TGTGCCAGCAGAAAGGGTGTCGAGGGGGAGTGGAATGAGCAGTTCTTC	CASRKGVEGEWNEQFF
TRBJ2-1	12	TRBV28	-	-	TGTGCCAGCAGTAAGACTCGAAATGAGCAGTTCTTC	CASSKTRNEQFF
TRBJ2-7	13	TRBV20-1	-	-	TGCAGTGCGCGGGCAGGGACCTCCTACGAGCAGTACTTC	CSARAGTSYEQYF
TRBJ1-1	13	TRBV6-1	-	-	TGTGCCAGCAGTGAAGCGCTGGTCAGTGAAGCTTTCTTT	CASSEALVSEAFF
TRBJ1-2	15	TRBV27	-	-	TGTGCCAGCAGTTTGTCCCGGGCTGCTAACTATGGCTACACCTTC	CASSLSRAANYGYTF
TRBJ2-7	13	TRBV20-1	-	-	TGCAGTGCTCGCGAAGGACATTCCTACGAGCAGTACTTC	CSAREGHSYEQYF
TRBJ1-2	14	TRBV20-1	-	-	TGCAGTGCTAAACCGCCAGACAGGAACTATGGCTACACCTTC	CSAKPPDRNYGYTF
TRBJ2-3	12	TRBV6-6	once	-	TGTGCAACGGTAGGGGCCGGAGATACGCAGTATTTT	CATVGAGDTQYF
TRBJ2-1	15	TRBV7-9	-	-	TGTGCCAGCAGCGTAATTGGCGAACACTACAATGAGCAGTTCTTC	CASSVIGEHYNEQFF
TRBJ1-2	14	TRBV4-3	-	-	TGCGCCAGCAGCCAAGAGGTGGCAGCCTATGGCTACACCTTC	CASSQEVAAYGYTF
TRBJ2-3	16	TRBV4-2	-	-	TGTGCCAGCAGCCAAGATTTGGGGAGTAGGACAGATACGCAGTATTTT	CASSQDLGSRTDTQYF
TRBJ2-1	15	TRBV27	-	-	TGTGCCAGCAGTCCCCGGGCAGGGGTTAGCGATGAGCAGTTCTTC	CASSPRAGVSDEQFF
TRBJ2-4	16	TRBV5-1	many	TRBD2	TGCGCCAGCAGCGACGGGACTAGCGCTGGCAAAAACATTCAGTACTTC	CASSDGTSAGKNIQYF
TRBJ2-1	15	TRBV7-6	-	TRBD1	TGTGCCAGCAGCCCCGGGACAGGGGTAGGCGGTGAGCAGTTCTTC	CASSPGTGVGGEQFF
TRBJ1-4	15	TRBV5-6	-	-	TGTGCCAGCAGCTTGGTATCGGATTTGGATGAAAAACTGTTTTTT	CASSLVSDLDEKLFF
TRBJ2-3	11	TRBV2	-	-	TGTGCCAGCAGTGAGCAAGATACGCAGTATTTT	CASSEQDTQYF
TRBJ2-1	14	TRBV29-1	many	TRBD2	TGCAGCGTCGCTGTCGGGGGGACGTTGGGTGAGCAGTTCTTC	CSVAVGGTLGEQFF
TRBJ2-5	15	TRBV7-9	many	TRBD1	TGTGCCAGCAGTTCCGGACAGGGAGTAGGAGAGACCCAGTACTTC	CASSSGQGVGETQYF